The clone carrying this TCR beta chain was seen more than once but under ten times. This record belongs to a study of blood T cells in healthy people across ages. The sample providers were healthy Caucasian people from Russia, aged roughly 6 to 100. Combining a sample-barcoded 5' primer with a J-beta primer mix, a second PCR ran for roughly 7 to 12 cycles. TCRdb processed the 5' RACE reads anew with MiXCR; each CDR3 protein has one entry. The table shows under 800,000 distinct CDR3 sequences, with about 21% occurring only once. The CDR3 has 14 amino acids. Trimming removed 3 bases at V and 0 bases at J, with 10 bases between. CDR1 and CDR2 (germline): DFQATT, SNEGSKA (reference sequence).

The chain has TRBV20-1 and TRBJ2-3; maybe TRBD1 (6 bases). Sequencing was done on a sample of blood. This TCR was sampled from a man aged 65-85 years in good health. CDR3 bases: TGCAGTGCTAGGGGGGACACTAGCACAGATACGCAGTATTTT. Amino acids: CSARGDTSTDTQYF.